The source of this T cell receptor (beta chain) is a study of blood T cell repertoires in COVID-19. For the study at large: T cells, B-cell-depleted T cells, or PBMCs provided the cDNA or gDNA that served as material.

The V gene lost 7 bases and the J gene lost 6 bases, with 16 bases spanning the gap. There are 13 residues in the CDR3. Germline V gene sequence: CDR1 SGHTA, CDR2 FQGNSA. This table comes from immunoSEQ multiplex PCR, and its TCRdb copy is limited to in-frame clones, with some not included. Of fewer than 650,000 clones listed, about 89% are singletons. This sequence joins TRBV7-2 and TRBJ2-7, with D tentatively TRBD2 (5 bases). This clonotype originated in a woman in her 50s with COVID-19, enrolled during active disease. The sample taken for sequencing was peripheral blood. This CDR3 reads CASTSGSPREQYF. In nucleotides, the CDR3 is TGTGCCAGCACCTCGGGGTCCCCACGCGAGCAGTACTTC.